The 27 T cell receptor beta chains below all came from one sample that was sequenced in a study of shared clonotypes between healthy human individuals. TCRdb's copy holds only in-frame clones and misses some; the assay was immunoSEQ multiplex PCR. Found here are 2 million to 2.5 million clones, 80% to 95% of them singletons; the top ten hold around 0.4%. Sequenced sample: naive CD4+ T cells from PBMCs. The subset was: CD45RA+ positively selected. These receptors all come from a man between 18 and 35 years old in good health. Some clones in this sample may be carry-over from other donors' samples.

This clone appeared a single time. In nucleotides, the CDR3 is TGCGCCAGCAGCCAAGGTTTGACGGGACAGATTGCAACTAATGAAAAACTGTTTTTT. Protein: CASSQGLTGQIATNEKLFF. The chain is built from TRBV4-1 and TRBJ1-4; 7 nucleotides agree with TRBD1. In germline, CDR1 is MGHRA, CDR2 YSYEKL. The CDR3 length is 19 residues. Trimming cost V 1 base and J 0 bases; bases outside gene matches: 11.

This chain uses TRBV18 with TRBJ2-7; 9 bases are a match to TRBD2. Trimming at V came to 4 bases and at J to 4 bases, leaving 2 bases not matched to a gene. CDR1 is KGHSH and CDR2 is LQKENI in the germline V gene. The CDR3 covers 13 residues. CDR3 sequence reads: CASSLAGEYEQYF. CDR3 bases: TGTGCCAGCTCACTAGCGGGAGAGTACGAGCAGTACTTC.

The chain uses TRBV27 and TRBJ1-1; no clear D gene. The CDR3 length is 14 residues. The V end lost 0 bases, the J end lost 7 bases, and 12 bases lay between the germline ends. CDR1 is MNHEY and CDR2 is SMNVEV in the germline V gene (reference sequence). The chain's CDR3 is CASSLSTRRYEAFF. CDR3 sequence (DNA): TGTGCCAGCAGTTTATCCACTCGCAGATATGAAGCTTTCTTT.

The V call is TRBV5-1, the J call TRBJ1-1; D gene uncertain. Germline-derived CDR1 and CDR2 are SGHRS and YFSETQ. The CDR3 loop spans 15 amino acids. Between the trimmed V and J ends, which lost 0 bases and 0 bases, there was a span of 9 bases. The CDR3 loop is CASSLVPGVNTEAFF. CDR3 nucleotide sequence: TGCGCCAGCAGCTTGGTTCCTGGGGTGAACACTGAAGCTTTCTTT. The variable domain in full, completed from reference TRBV5-1 and TRBJ1-1, reads KAGVTQTPRYLIKTRGQQVTLSCSPISGHRSVSWYQQTPGQGLQFLFEYFSETQRNKGNFPGRFSGRQFSNSRSEMNVSTLELGDSALYLCASSLVPGVNTEAFFGQGTRLTVV.

The genes are TRBV6-1 and TRBJ2-7, with 8 bases matching TRBD1. J lost 6 bases, V lost 4 bases, and 11 bases had no gene match. The CDR3 sequence is 15 residues long. The germline gives CDR1 MNHNS, CDR2 SASEGT. CDR3 sequence reads: CASSVEQGGVSEQYF. The CDR3 DNA reads as TGTGCCAGCAGTGTGGAACAGGGGGGTGTGAGCGAGCAGTACTTC.

Here the CDR3 DNA reads TGCGCCAGCAGCTTGGTAGTAGGTCAAACCTACGAGCAGTACTTC. This translates into CASSLVVGQTYEQYF. The rearrangement joins TRBV5-1 to TRBJ2-7, with D unresolved. The CDR3 has 15 residues. The germline V gene has CDR1 SGHRS and CDR2 YFSETQ. V was shortened by 0 bases and J by 2 bases, with 12 bases between the two germline ends.

This chain uses TRBV27 with TRBJ2-5, with 7 nucleotides matching TRBD1. Trimming removed 4 bases from V and 2 bases from J; junction bases left unmatched: 1. CDR1 MNHEY and CDR2 SMNVEV come from the germline V gene (reference sequence). The CDR3 is made up of 13 amino acids. The CDR3 nucleotides read TGTGCCAGCAGTTCGGACAGGCAAGAGACCCAGTACTTC. Translation gives CASSSDRQETQYF.

The gene calls are TRBV6-5 and TRBJ1-5, with D tentatively TRBD1 (5 bases). The CDR3 contains 14 residues. V was shortened by 5 bases and J by 1 base, with 9 bases between the two germline ends. Germline CDR1 MNHEY, CDR2 SVGAGI. In DNA, the CDR3 is TGTGCCAGCAGTCGTCGGGACAGCAATCAGCCCCAGCATTTT. It is translated as CASSRRDSNQPQHF.

The chain links TRBV11-1 to TRBJ2-1; 9 bases are shared with TRBD2. V trimming: 5 bases; J trimming: 10 bases; junction bases outside the gene matches: 6. Per the germline V gene, CDR1 is SGHAT and CDR2 is FQDESV (reference sequence). CDR3 length: 13 residues. The CDR3 DNA is TGTGCCAGCAGCGTCGGGACTAGCCACGAGCAGTTCTTC. It yields the protein CASSVGTSHEQFF.

V usage is TRBV5-1 and J usage is TRBJ2-7; D call uncertain. CDR3 length equals 12 residues. Germline values: CDR1 SGHRS, CDR2 YFSETQ. The V and J ends lost 0 bases and 6 bases respectively, with 7 bases between them. CDR3 sequence (DNA): TGCGCCAGCAGCTTGGTCCCCACCGAGCAGTACTTC. This sequence encodes CASSLVPTEQYF. Full variable domain (missing parts from reference TRBV5-1 and TRBJ2-7): KAGVTQTPRYLIKTRGQQVTLSCSPISGHRSVSWYQQTPGQGLQFLFEYFSETQRNKGNFPGRFSGRQFSNSRSEMNVSTLELGDSALYLCASSLVPTEQYFGPGTRLTVT.

The chain couples TRBV5-1 to TRBJ1-2; the D is unclear. The CDR3 is made up of 13 amino acids. V lost 3 bases to trimming and J lost 3 bases, with 9 bases between them. The germline gives CDR1 SGHRS, CDR2 YFSETQ. The CDR3 DNA is TGCGCCAGCAGCTCGCCGGGATACTATGGCTACACCTTC. Translated, it gives CASSSPGYYGYTF. Full variable domain (outside the CDR3, taken from reference TRBV5-1 and TRBJ1-2): KAGVTQTPRYLIKTRGQQVTLSCSPISGHRSVSWYQQTPGQGLQFLFEYFSETQRNKGNFPGRFSGRQFSNSRSEMNVSTLELGDSALYLCASSSPGYYGYTFGSGTRLTVV.

The chain links TRBV7-2 to TRBJ1-4, with D unresolved. CDR3 length equals 14 residues. Germline CDR1 SGHTA, CDR2 FQGNSA. V dropped 5 bases and J dropped 10 bases, with 17 bases sitting between them. In nucleotides, the CDR3 is TGTGCCAGCAGCCCCCAGATACGGGGAGGAAAACTGTTTTTT. Amino acids: CASSPQIRGGKLFF.

In this sample, this clone turned up once. This rearrangement joins TRBV5-1 to TRBJ2-2; weak D call: TRBD1 (6 bases). The V gene's germline CDR1 is SGHRS and CDR2 YFSETQ. V was cut by 5 bases and J by 2 bases, with 13 bases left in between. This CDR3 contains 15 residues. CDR3 residues: CASSRTEKNTGELFF. CDR3 DNA sequence: TGCGCCAGCAGTCGGACAGAGAAAAACACCGGGGAGCTGTTTTTT.

This chain links TRBV6-1 with TRBJ1-1, with 7 bases matching TRBD1. The CDR3 loop spans 15 amino acids. Germline CDR1 reads MNHNS; CDR2 reads SASEGT. J was trimmed by 1 base and V by 5 bases; bases with no gene match: 7. CDR3 DNA sequence: TGTGCCAGCAGTCTCCTGGGACAGTCGAACACTGAAGCTTTCTTT. It is translated as CASSLLGQSNTEAFF.

J is TRBJ2-4 and V is TRBV5-1; tentative D call: TRBD1 (7 bases). Germline CDR1 SGHRS, CDR2 YFSETQ. This CDR3 has 16 residues. V was clipped by 2 bases and J by 0 bases, with 12 bases between them. CDR3 sequence: CASSFSGGLAKNIQYF. CDR3 bases: TGCGCCAGCAGCTTCTCAGGGGGGCTAGCCAAAAACATTCAGTACTTC.

The chain employs TRBV11-2 and TRBJ1-1; 10 bases match TRBD1. This CDR3 has 16 residues. Germline V gene sequence: CDR1 SGHAT, CDR2 FQNNGV. V shed 5 bases, J shed 4 bases, and the junction held 10 bases outside the gene matches. Here the CDR3 reads CASSPGQGLGGTEAFF. The DNA of the CDR3 is TGTGCCAGCAGCCCGGGACAGGGGCTGGGTGGCACTGAAGCTTTCTTT.

V usage is TRBV29-1 and J usage is TRBJ2-6; D gene unclear. Germline lookup yields CDR1 SQVTM and CDR2 ANQGSEA. Trimming removed 0 bases from V and 0 bases from J, with 9 bases in between. The CDR3 runs to 16 residues. The CDR3 protein is CSVEDSLSSGANVLTF. The CDR3, as DNA: TGCAGCGTTGAAGACTCCTTGAGCTCTGGGGCCAACGTCCTGACTTTC.

This clone was recorded only once. The J gene is TRBJ2-7, the V gene TRBV2; 8 nucleotides line up with TRBD2. Looked up from germline, CDR1 is SNHLY and CDR2 is FYNNEI. Trimming removed 7 bases from V and 0 bases from J; junction bases left unmatched: 8. The CDR3 loop spans 15 amino acids. The CDR3 reads CASKTIAGSSYEQYF. The DNA for the CDR3 is TGTGCCAGCAAGACGATAGCGGGGAGCTCCTACGAGCAGTACTTC.

V usage is TRBV25-1 and J usage is TRBJ2-2; 9 nucleotides line up with TRBD1. Germline V CDR1 and CDR2: MGHDK, SYGVNS. Trimming cost V 3 bases and J 7 bases; bases outside gene matches: 6. The CDR3 totals 15 residues. CDR3 region: CASSDPGQGDGELFF. Here the CDR3 DNA reads TGTGCCAGCAGTGACCCGGGACAGGGTGACGGGGAGCTGTTTTTT.

V gene TRBV5-4 combines with J gene TRBJ2-1; TRBD2 matches 11 bases. The CDR3 totals 15 residues. The germline V gene encodes CDR1 SGHNT and CDR2 YYREEE (reference sequence). Trimming cost V 3 bases and J 8 bases; bases outside gene matches: 7. CDR3 amino acids: CASSSTSGSFYEQFF. The CDR3 nucleotides are TGTGCCAGCAGCTCCACTAGCGGGAGTTTTTATGAGCAGTTCTTC.

This chain links TRBV7-3 with TRBJ2-1; 10 bases map to TRBD2. CDR3 size: 15 residues. The V and J ends lost 2 bases and 7 bases, in that order; junction bases with no gene match: 5. Germline values: CDR1 SGHTA, CDR2 FQGTGA. DNA of the CDR3: TGTGCCAGCAGCTTACTAGCGGGAGCCGAAAATGAGCAGTTCTTC. This translates into CASSLLAGAENEQFF.

The rearrangement links TRBV5-5 to TRBJ2-2, with D possibly being TRBD2 (6 bases). CDR3 length: 13 residues. Germline-derived CDR1 and CDR2 are SGHKS and YYEKEE (reference sequence). V lost 4 bases and J lost 6, with 10 bases in between. CDR3 amino acids: CASSVSSAGELFF. The CDR3 coding sequence is TGTGCCAGCAGCGTTTCTAGCGCCGGGGAGCTGTTTTTT.

This clone has more than one count but fewer than ten. The V and J genes are TRBV25-1 and TRBJ1-5; 8 nucleotides agree with TRBD1. The CDR3 totals 14 residues. Losses at the gene ends were 4 bases for V and 7 bases for J; bases not matched to a gene: 6. In germline, CDR1 is MGHDK, CDR2 SYGVNS. DNA for the CDR3: TGTGCCAGCAGTGGGGCAGGGGGCTGGCAGCCCCAGCATTTT. Encoded protein: CASSGAGGWQPQHF.

The table lists this clone with a count of one. The rearrangement joins TRBV5-8 to TRBJ1-5; D remains unclear. The CDR3 runs 14 residues. Per the germline V gene, CDR1 is SGHTS and CDR2 is YDEGEE. Trimming cost V 2 bases and J 4 bases, with 10 bases left between them. For the CDR3, the DNA is TGTGCCAGCAGCTTTTGGGTTGGTAATCAGCCCCAGCATTTT. It is translated as CASSFWVGNQPQHF.

The J gene is TRBJ2-7, the V gene TRBV4-3; a weak D match, TRBD1 (6 bases). The V end lost 0 bases, the J end lost 9 bases, and 15 bases lay between the germline ends. Germline assignment: CDR1 LGHNA and CDR2 YSLEER. This CDR3 comprises 14 residues. This CDR3 reads CASSQELGQWMQYF. The CDR3 DNA follows: TGCGCCAGCAGCCAAGAACTCGGACAGTGGATGCAGTACTTC.

The V gene is TRBV19, the J gene TRBJ2-1, with 11 positions matching TRBD2. The V and J ends lost 6 bases and 4 bases, in that order; junction bases with no gene match: 5. The CDR3 consists of 15 residues. Germline loops: CDR1 LNHDA, CDR2 SQIVND (reference sequence). As DNA, the CDR3 is TGTGCCAGTAGCACGGGACTAGCGGCATACAATGAGCAGTTCTTC. This gives the protein CASSTGLAAYNEQFF.

The chain is built from TRBV5-4 and TRBJ2-2; 10 bases line up with TRBD2. The CDR3 covers 16 residues. V shed 4 bases and J 2 bases; nucleotides not matched to a gene: 5. Germline V gene sequence: CDR1 SGHNT, CDR2 YYREEE (reference sequence). Here the CDR3 DNA reads TGTGCCAGCAGCACACTAGCGGGAACCAACACCGGGGAGCTGTTTTTT. As protein: CASSTLAGTNTGELFF.